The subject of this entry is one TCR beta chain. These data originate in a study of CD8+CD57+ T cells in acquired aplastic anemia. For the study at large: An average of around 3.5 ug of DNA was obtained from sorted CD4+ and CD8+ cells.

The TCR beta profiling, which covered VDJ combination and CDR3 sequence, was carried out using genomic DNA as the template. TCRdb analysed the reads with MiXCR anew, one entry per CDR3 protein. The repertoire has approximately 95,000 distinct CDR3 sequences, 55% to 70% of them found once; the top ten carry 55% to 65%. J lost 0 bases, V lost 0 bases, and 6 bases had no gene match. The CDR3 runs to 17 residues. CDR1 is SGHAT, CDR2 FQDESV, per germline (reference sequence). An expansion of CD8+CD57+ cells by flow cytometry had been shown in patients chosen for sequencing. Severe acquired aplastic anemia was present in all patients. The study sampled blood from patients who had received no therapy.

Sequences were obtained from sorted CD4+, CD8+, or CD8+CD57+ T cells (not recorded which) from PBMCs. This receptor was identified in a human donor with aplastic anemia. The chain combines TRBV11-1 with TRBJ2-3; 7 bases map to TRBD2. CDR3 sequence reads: CASSLARGRESTDTQYF. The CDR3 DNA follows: TGTGCCAGCAGCTTAGCTCGGGGGAGGGAAAGCACAGATACGCAGTATTTT.